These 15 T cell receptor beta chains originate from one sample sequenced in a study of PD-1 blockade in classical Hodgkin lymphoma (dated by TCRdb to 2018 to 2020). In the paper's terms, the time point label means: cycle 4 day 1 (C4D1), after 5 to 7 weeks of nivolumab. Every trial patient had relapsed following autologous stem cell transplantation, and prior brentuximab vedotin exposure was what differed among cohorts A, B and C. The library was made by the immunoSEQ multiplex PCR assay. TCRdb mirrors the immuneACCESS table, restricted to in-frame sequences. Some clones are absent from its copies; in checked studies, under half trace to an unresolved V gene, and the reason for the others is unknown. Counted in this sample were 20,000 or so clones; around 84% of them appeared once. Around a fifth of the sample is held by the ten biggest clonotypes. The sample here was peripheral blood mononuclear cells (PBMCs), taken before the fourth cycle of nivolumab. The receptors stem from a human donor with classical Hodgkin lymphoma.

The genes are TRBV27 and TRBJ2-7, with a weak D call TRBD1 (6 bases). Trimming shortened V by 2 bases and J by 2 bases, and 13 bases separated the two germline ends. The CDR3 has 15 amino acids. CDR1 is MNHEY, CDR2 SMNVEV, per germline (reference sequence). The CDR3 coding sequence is TGTGCCAGCAGTTTAAAAGGGGGAGCAACCTACGAGCAGTACTTC. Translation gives CASSLKGGATYEQYF.

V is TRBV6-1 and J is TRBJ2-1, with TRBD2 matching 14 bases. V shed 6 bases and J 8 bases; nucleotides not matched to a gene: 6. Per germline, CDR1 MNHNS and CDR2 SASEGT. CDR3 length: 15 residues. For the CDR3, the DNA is TGTGCCAGCAGAGCCGGGACTAGCGGGAGCGATGAGCAGTTCTTC. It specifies CASRAGTSGSDEQFF.

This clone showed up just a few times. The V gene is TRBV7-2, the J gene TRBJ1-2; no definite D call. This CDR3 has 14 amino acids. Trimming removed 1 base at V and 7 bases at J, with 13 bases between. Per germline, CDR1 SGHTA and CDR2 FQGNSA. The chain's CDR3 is CASSLEGRIIGYTF. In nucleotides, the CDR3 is TGTGCCAGCAGCTTAGAGGGCAGAATTATTGGCTACACCTTC.

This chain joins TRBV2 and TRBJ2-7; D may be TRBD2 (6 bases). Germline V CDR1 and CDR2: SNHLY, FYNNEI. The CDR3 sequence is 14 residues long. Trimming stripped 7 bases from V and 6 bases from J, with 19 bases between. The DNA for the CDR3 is TGTGCCAGCATGCCCGGGACTCTCCGTTCCGAGCAGTACGTC. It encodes CASMPGTLRSEQYV.

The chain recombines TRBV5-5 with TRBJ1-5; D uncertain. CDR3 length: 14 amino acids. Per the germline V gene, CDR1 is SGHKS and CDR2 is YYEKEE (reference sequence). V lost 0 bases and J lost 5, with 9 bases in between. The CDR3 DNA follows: TGTGCCAGCAGCTTGGGTGTGGACTATCAGCCCCAGCATTTT. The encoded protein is CASSLGVDYQPQHF.

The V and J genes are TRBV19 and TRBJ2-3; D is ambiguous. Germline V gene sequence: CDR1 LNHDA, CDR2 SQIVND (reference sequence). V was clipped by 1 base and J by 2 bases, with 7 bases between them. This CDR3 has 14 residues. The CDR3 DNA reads TGTGCCAGTAGTATAGCTCCTTCCACAGATACGCAGTATTTT. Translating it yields CASSIAPSTDTQYF.

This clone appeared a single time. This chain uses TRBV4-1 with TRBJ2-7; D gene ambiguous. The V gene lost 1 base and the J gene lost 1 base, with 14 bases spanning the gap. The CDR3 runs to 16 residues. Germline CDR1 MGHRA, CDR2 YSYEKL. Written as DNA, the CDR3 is TGCGCCAGCAGCCAAGTCCCGGGCGGAAATTCCTACGAGCAGTACTTC. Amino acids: CASSQVPGGNSYEQYF.

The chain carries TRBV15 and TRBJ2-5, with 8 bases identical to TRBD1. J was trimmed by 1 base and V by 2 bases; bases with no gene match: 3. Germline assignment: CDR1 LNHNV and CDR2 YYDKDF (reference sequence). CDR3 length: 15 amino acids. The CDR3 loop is CATSRQQGVQETQYF. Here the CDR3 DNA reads TGTGCCACCAGCAGACAACAGGGGGTCCAAGAGACCCAGTACTTC.

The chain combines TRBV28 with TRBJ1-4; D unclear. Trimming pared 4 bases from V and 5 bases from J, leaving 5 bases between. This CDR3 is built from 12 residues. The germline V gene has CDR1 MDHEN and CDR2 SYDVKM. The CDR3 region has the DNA TGTGCCAGCAGTTCCACAAATGAAAAACTGTTTTTT. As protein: CASSSTNEKLFF.

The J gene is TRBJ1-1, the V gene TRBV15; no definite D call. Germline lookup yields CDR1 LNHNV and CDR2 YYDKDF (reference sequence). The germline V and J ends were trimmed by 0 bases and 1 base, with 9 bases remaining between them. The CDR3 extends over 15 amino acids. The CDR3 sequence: CATSRDHTPNTEAFF. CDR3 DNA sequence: TGTGCCACCAGCAGAGACCATACCCCGAACACTGAAGCTTTCTTT.

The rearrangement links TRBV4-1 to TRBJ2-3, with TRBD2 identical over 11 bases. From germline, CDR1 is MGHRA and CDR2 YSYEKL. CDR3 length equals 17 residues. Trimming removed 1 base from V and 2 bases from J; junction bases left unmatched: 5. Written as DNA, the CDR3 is TGCGCCAGCAGCCAAGTATTAGCGGGAGGGTACACAGATACGCAGTATTTT. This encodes CASSQVLAGGYTDTQYF.

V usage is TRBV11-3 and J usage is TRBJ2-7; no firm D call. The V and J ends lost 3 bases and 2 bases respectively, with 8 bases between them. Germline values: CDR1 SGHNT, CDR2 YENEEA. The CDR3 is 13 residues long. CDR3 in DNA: TGTGCCAGCAGCTTCCGTATAGCCTACGAGCAGTACTTC. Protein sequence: CASSFRIAYEQYF.

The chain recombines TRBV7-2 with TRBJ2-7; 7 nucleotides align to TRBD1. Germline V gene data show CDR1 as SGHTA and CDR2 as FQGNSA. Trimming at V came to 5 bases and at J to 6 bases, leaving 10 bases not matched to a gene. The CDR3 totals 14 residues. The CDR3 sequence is CASSPRTGAGEQYV. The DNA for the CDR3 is TGTGCCAGCAGCCCTAGAACAGGGGCGGGCGAGCAGTACGTC.

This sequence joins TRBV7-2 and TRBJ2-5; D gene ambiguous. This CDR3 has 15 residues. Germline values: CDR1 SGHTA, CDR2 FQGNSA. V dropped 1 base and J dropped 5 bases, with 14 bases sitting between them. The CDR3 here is CASSLGSASRETQYF. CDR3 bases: TGTGCCAGCAGCTTAGGGTCAGCTTCGAGGGAGACCCAGTACTTC.

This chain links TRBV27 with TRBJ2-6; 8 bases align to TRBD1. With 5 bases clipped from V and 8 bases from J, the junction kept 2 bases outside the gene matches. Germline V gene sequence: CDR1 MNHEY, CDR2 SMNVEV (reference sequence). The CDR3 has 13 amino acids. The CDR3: CASSGQGPNVLTF. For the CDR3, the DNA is TGTGCCAGCAGTGGACAGGGCCCCAACGTCCTGACTTTC. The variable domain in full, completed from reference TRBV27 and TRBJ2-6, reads EAQVTQNPRYLITVTGKKLTVTCSQNMNHEYMSWYRQDPGLGLRQIYYSMNVEVTDKGDVPEGYKVSRKEKRNFPLILESPSPNQTSLYFCASSGQGPNVLTFGAGSRLTVL.